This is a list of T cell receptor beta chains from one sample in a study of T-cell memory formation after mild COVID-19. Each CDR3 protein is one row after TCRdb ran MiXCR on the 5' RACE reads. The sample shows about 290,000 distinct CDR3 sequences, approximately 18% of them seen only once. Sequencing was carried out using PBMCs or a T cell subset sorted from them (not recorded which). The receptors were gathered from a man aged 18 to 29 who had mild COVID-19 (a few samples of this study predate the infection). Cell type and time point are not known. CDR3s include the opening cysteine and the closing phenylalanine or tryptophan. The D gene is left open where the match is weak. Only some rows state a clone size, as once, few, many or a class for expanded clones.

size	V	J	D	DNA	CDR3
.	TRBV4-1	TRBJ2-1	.	TGCGCCAGCAGCCAAGAAAATCTATCCTACAATGAGCAGTTCTTC	CASSQENLSYNEQFF
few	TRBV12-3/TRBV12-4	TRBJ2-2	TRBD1	TGTGCCAGCAGTACTCAACAGGGGGCGACCGGGGAGCTGTTTTTT	CASSTQQGATGELFF
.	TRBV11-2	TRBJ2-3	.	TGTGACAGCAGCCCAGGAGGTACAGCCCGAAGGAATGGGCAGTATTTT	CDSSPGGTARRNGQYF
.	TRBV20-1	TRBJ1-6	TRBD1	TGCAGTGCGGACAGGGGGCGTTTGGATTCACCCCTCCACTTT	CSADRGRLDSPLHF
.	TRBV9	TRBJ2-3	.	TGTGCCAGCAGCTGGGGCCCCACAGATACGCAGTATTTT	CASSWGPTDTQYF
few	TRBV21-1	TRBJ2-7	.	TGTGCCAGCAGCAAAGGTCAGGGCCAGACCTACGAGCAGTACTTC	CASSKGQGQTYEQYF
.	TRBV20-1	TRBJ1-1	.	TGCAGTGCTGGGGGGTCCTCGTTCGCTGAAGCTTTCTTT	CSAGGSSFAEAFF
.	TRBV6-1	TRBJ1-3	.	TGTGCCAGCAGTGGCCGGGGAGGTACTGGAAACACCATATATTTT	CASSGRGGTGNTIYF
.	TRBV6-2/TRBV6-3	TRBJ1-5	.	TGTGCCAGCAGTTACTGGTGGGAGCCCCAGCATTTT	CASSYWWEPQHF
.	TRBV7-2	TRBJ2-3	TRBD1	TGTGCCAGCAGCTTAGCATCACAGACAGGGGAGCTCGTACGCGCAGATACGCAGTATTTT	CASSLASQTGELVRADTQYF
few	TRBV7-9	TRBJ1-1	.	TGTGCCAGCAGCTTAGCGGGGGAGGTGAACACTGAAGCTTTCTTT	CASSLAGEVNTEAFF
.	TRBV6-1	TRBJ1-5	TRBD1	TGTGCCAGCATTGCCAGGGGGGGCAATCAGCCCCAGCATTTT	CASIARGGNQPQHF
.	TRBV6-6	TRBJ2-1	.	TGTGCCAGCAGGATATCAGGGCCCTACAATGAGCAGTTCTTC	CASRISGPYNEQFF
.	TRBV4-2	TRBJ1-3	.	TGTGCCAGCAGCCGGACAGACTCTGGAAACACCATATATTTT	CASSRTDSGNTIYF
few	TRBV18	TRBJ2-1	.	TGTGCCACGCAGGAGACAGTCCTGAGTGAGCAGTTCTTC	CATQETVLSEQFF
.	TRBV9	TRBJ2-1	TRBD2	TGTGCCAGCAGCGTAGATTGGCGGGGGGCGTGGAATGAGCAGTTCTTC	CASSVDWRGAWNEQFF
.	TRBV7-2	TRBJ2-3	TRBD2	TGTGCCAGCAGCTTCGCAGCGGGGGACTACACAGATACGCAGTATTTT	CASSFAAGDYTDTQYF
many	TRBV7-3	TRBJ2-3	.	TGTGCCAGCTCACAGGATACCACAGATACGCAGTATTTT	CASSQDTTDTQYF
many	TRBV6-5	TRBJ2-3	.	TGTGCCAGCAGTAGTTACGGGGTGCTCACAGATACGCAGTATTTT	CASSSYGVLTDTQYF
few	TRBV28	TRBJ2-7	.	TGTGCCAGCAGTTGGGACGTGACCTACGAGCAGTACTTC	CASSWDVTYEQYF
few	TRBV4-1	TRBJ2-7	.	TGCGCCAGCAGCCGGTACAGAGGACCCTACGAGCAGTACTTC	CASSRYRGPYEQYF
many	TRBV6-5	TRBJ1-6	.	TGTGCCAGCAGGCCGGACGGAGCTAATTCACCCCTCCACTTT	CASRPDGANSPLHF
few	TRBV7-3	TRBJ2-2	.	TGTGCCAGCAGCCTGCAGGAGACCGGGGAGCTGTTTTTT	CASSLQETGELFF
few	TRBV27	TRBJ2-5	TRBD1	TGTGCCAGCAGACCATATTGGGGACAGGACCAAGAGACCCAGTACTTC	CASRPYWGQDQETQYF
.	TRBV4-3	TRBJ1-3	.	TGCGCCAGCAGCCACCACAGCGTAAGAGGGTCTGGAAACACCATATATTTT	CASSHHSVRGSGNTIYF
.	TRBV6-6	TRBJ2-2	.	TGTGCCAGCAGCACCGGACCCTCCGGGGAGCTGTTTTTT	CASSTGPSGELFF
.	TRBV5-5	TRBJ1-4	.	TGTGCCAGCAGCTTGACGGCAGGGATCTATGAAAAACTGTTTTTT	CASSLTAGIYEKLFF
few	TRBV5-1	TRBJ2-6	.	TGCGCCAGCACCTCCAGCTCCTCTGGGGCCAACGTCCTGACTTTC	CASTSSSSGANVLTF
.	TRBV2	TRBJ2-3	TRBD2	TGTGCCACCGCACCCCCACTAGCGGGGGTTAGCACAGATACGCAGTATTTT	CATAPPLAGVSTDTQYF
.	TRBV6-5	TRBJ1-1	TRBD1	TGTGCCAGCAGTTACTCGATTGCCCAGGGGGGGAACACTGAAGCTTTCTTT	CASSYSIAQGGNTEAFF
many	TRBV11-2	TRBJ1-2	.	TGTGCCAGCAGAGACACATCCGGGACAACCTATGGCTACACCTTC	CASRDTSGTTYGYTF
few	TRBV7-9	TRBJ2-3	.	TGTGCCAGCAGCCCGACTAGTCCTAGCACAGATACGCAGTATTTT	CASSPTSPSTDTQYF
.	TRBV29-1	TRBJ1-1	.	TGCAGCGGCAGGGTTGGAACTGAAGCTTTCTTT	CSGRVGTEAFF
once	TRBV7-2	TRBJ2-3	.	TGTGCCAGCAGCTTAATGGGGATTGGACAGACAGATACGCAGTATTTT	CASSLMGIGQTDTQYF
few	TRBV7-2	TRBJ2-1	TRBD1	TGTGCCAGCAGCCCCGGGCCTGGGACAGGGGCCGACAATGAGCAGTTCTTC	CASSPGPGTGADNEQFF
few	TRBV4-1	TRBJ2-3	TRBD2	TGCGCCAGCAGCCAAGCCCGGACTAGCGAAGATACGCAGTATTTT	CASSQARTSEDTQYF
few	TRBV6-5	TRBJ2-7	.	TGTGCCAGCAGGACAGTTGCCTACGAGCAGTACTTC	CASRTVAYEQYF
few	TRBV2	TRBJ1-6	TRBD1	TGTGCCAGCAGTGACCGGACAGGGCGGTCACCCCTCCACTTT	CASSDRTGRSPLHF
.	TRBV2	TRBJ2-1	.	TGTGCCAGGGGGATGATGTACAATGAGCAGTTCTTC	CARGMMYNEQFF
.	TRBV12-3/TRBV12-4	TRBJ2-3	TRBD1	TGTGCCAGCAGCGCCGGGACAGGGAAGGTGTTT	CASSAGTGKVF
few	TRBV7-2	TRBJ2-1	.	TGTGCCAGCAGTTTTCAGGGGGGACCCTACAATGAGCAGTTCTTC	CASSFQGGPYNEQFF
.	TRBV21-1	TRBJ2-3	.	TGTGCCAGCAGCAAAGGACAGCACACAGATACGCAGTATTTT	CASSKGQHTDTQYF
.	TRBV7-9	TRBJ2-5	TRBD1	TGTGCCAGCAGCTCGGACAGGGGACTAGAGACCCAGTACTTC	CASSSDRGLETQYF
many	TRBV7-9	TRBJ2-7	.	TGTGCCAGCAGCTTAGTGGGTGGTGGGGCCTACGAGCAGTACTTC	CASSLVGGGAYEQYF
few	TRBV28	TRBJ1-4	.	TGTGCCAGCAGTTCCCCCTCAGAGGGTAATGAAAAACTGTTTTTT	CASSSPSEGNEKLFF
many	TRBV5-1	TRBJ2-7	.	TGCGCCAGCAGCTTGGTTGTGAACTCCTACGAGCAGTACTTC	CASSLVVNSYEQYF